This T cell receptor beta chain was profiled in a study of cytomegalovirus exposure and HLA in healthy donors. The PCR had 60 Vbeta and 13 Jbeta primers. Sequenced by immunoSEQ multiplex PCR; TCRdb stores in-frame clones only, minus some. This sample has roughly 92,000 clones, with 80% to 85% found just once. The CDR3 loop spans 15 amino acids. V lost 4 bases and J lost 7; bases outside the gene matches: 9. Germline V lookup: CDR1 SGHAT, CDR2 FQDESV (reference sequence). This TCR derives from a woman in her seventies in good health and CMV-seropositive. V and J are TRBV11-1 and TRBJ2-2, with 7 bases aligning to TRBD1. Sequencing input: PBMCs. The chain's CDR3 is CASSSGQLMGGELFF. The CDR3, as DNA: TGTGCCAGCAGCTCGGGACAGCTTATGGGCGGGGAGCTGTTTTTT.